The 7 T cell receptor beta chains below were found in one sample sequenced in a study of memory CD4+ T cells and cytomegalovirus serostatus. The sort gate was single viable CD3+CD4+CD8-CD45RO+ cells for memory CD4+ T cells. The data were produced by immunoSEQ multiplex PCR, yet TCRdb's version contains in-frame clones alone and is incomplete. Among under 75,000 clones listed, around three quarters were seen once. The sequencing sample was made of memory CD4+ T cells from blood. These receptors all stem from an adult in good health and CMV-seronegative. Some clones in this sample may be carry-over from other donors' samples.

The rearrangement joins TRBV11-1 to TRBJ2-5; 8 positions match TRBD1. Germline loops: CDR1 SGHAT, CDR2 FQDESV (reference sequence). Trimming took 4 bases from V and 5 from J; bases not matched to a gene: 3. CDR3 length equals 13 residues. The CDR3, as DNA: TGTGCCAGCAGCTGGACAGGGCGGGAGACCCAGTACTTC. It codes for CASSWTGRETQYF.

The genes are TRBV28 and TRBJ1-2, with D possibly being TRBD1 (5 bases). V was trimmed by 6 bases and J by 6 bases, leaving 26 bases between them. The CDR3 has 17 residues. Germline lookup yields CDR1 MDHEN and CDR2 SYDVKM. The DNA of the CDR3 is TGTGCCAGCAGCCAACCCCGGGACCCCCTGGCCAATCATGGCTACACCTTC. Amino acid sequence: CASSQPRDPLANHGYTF.

This chain uses TRBV5-4 with TRBJ2-2, with 8 bases lining up with TRBD2. The CDR3 loop spans 19 amino acids. V shed 2 bases, J shed 0 bases, and the junction held 12 bases outside the gene matches. The germline CDR1 and CDR2 sequences are SGHNT and YYREEE (reference sequence). This CDR3 reads CASSFGGASGLSNTGELFF. The CDR3 DNA reads TGTGCCAGCAGCTTCGGTGGGGCTAGCGGGTTATCGAACACCGGGGAGCTGTTTTTT.

The chain carries TRBV4-3 and TRBJ2-4; TRBD1 agrees at 9 bases. Trimming at V came to 2 bases and at J to 7 bases, leaving 9 bases not matched to a gene. CDR3 length: 16 amino acids. Germline CDR1 LGHNA, CDR2 YSLEER. In nucleotides, the CDR3 is TGCGCCAGCAGCCAACGTACGGGGACAGGGCTCAACATTCAGTACTTC. It encodes CASSQRTGTGLNIQYF.

The V and J genes are TRBV27 and TRBJ2-3, with a weak D call TRBD1 (6 bases). Germline assignment: CDR1 MNHEY and CDR2 SMNVEV (reference sequence). Trimming shortened V by 6 bases and J by 0 bases, and 16 bases separated the two germline ends. This CDR3 has 16 residues. In DNA, the CDR3 is TGTGCCAGCAGCCCCCGAGCTGGACAGAGCACAGATACGCAGTATTTT. Residues: CASSPRAGQSTDTQYF.

V is TRBV27 and J is TRBJ1-5, with 12 bases matching TRBD1. Trimming at V came to 1 base and at J to 2 bases, leaving 6 bases not matched to a gene. The CDR3 covers 18 residues. From germline, CDR1 is MNHEY and CDR2 SMNVEV (reference sequence). The DNA of the CDR3 is TGTGCCAGCAGTTTATGGGACAGGGGGCCGAGGGGCAATCAGCCCCAGCATTTT. Its protein product is CASSLWDRGPRGNQPQHF.

The gene calls are TRBV6-1 and TRBJ1-3; a weak D match, TRBD1 (6 bases). Germline V gene lookup returns CDR1 MNHNS and CDR2 SASEGT. CDR3 size: 15 residues. V dropped 2 bases and J dropped 2 bases, with 10 bases sitting between them. CDR3 sequence: CASSEQGRPGNTIYF. CDR3 in DNA: TGTGCCAGCAGTGAACAGGGGAGGCCTGGAAACACCATATATTTT.